This T cell receptor (beta chain) emerged from a study of neurological immune-mediated disorders. General study findings and limits: No CDR3 amino acid sequences were shared by expanded clones across subjects, suggesting private repertoires in all groups. The multiple sclerosis repertoire cluster showed no association with any clinical or MRI feature. The authors stated that larger cohorts are needed.

This clonotype was detected many times. Its antigen is unidentified. In TCRdb, the 5' RACE reads were re-called with MiXCR into one record per CDR3 protein. This sample has nearly 60,000 distinct CDR3 sequences, with 3% to 4% found just once. The CDR3 has 13 amino acids. CDR1 is SSHAT, CDR2 FNYEAQ, per germline (reference sequence). Trimming stripped 5 bases from V and 1 base from J, with 8 bases between. PBMCs stored at -80 C, 2 million in total, were the source of the unsorted libraries. Sequenced sample: PBMCs. The chain has TRBV7-7 and TRBJ1-1, with D perhaps TRBD1 (6 bases). This clonotype originated in a woman aged 55-69 years with multiple sclerosis. The CDR3 loop is CASSVDRNTEAFF. As DNA, the CDR3 is TGTGCCAGCAGCGTGGACAGGAACACTGAAGCTTTCTTT.